A single count supports the clone carrying this TCR beta chain. The conserved phenylalanine or tryptophan normally closing the CDR3 is absent here, so this likely arose from a read error. Primers used for first-strand cDNA, a TRAV- and TRBV-specific set, covered both alpha and beta chains. TCR amplification involved 20 PCR cycles with a constant-region primer and V-primer adapter. Each CDR3 protein is one row after TCRdb ran MiXCR on the reads. The profile shows 65,000 to 100,000 distinct CDR3 sequences, 15% to 20% of them singletons. This entry is derived from a study of low-dose radiotherapy and immunotherapy resistance in tumors. CDR1 is LGHNA and CDR2 is YNFKEQ in the germline V gene. The CDR3 length is 13 residues. Time point: before trial treatment.

The input for sequencing was PBMCs, taken before treatment. This clonotype originated in a male donor with prostate cancer. The chain links TRBV4-2 to TRBJ1-5, with TRBD1 as a possible D gene (5 bases). The CDR3 sequence: CTSSPVTGQPQHL. The CDR3 DNA sequence: TGTACCAGCAGCCCAGTAACAGGTCAGCCCCAGCATCTT.